This T cell receptor beta chain was captured in a study of cytomegalovirus exposure and HLA in healthy donors. This clone was seen a few times. The antigen is not known. Germline and junction disagree at one end, which may indicate a read error. Study-wide results and limits: Researchers reported in a later analysis that a missense DCLRE1C variant was tied to TCR beta V- and J-gene trimming. Later analysis showed most CMV-associated TCR beta chains appearing HLA-restricted.

Use of 60 Vbeta and 13 Jbeta primers characterized the PCR. Assay used: immunoSEQ multiplex PCR; TCRdb lists only in-frame clones, some missing. This table has 190,000 or so clones, more than 80% appearing once. The receptor was derived from a boy aged 5-17 years in good health and CMV-seronegative. Material: PBMCs.

The CDR3 reads CASSFNRGLAGGDF. In DNA form, the CDR3 reads TGTGCCAGCAGCTTTAACAGGGGTTTAGCGGGAGGAGATTTT. V gene TRBV5-6 combines with J gene TRBJ2-3; 10 bases map to TRBD2. The CDR3 totals 14 residues. Germline-derived CDR1 and CDR2 are SGHDT and YYEEEE. Full variable domain (rest looked up from reference TRBV5-6 and TRBJ2-3): DAGVTQSPTHLIKTRGQQVTLRCSPKSGHDTVSWYQQALGQGPQFIFQYYEEEERQRGNFPDRFSGHQFPNYSSELNVNALLLGDSALYLCASSFNRGLAGGDFGPGTRLTVL.